A single sample is the source of the 27 T cell receptor beta chains below, sequenced in a study of response to subunit inactivated influenza vaccine. TCRdb re-analysed the RT-PCR reads in MiXCR, keeping a single row per CDR3 protein. This table has approximately 250,000 distinct CDR3 sequences, more than 10% appearing once. The sample here was non-naive T cells sorted from PBMCs, taken less than 15 days before vaccination. All receptors derive from a man in his fifties or sixties who received an inactivated influenza vaccine.

This clonotype was seen at least ten times. J is TRBJ1-5 and V is TRBV6-2 or TRBV6-3; weak D call: TRBD1 (5 bases). CDR1 and CDR2 from the germline V gene are MNHEY and SVGEGT. The V gene lost 2 bases and the J gene lost 9 bases, with 5 bases spanning the gap. The CDR3 length is 11 residues. This chain's CDR3 is CASSYRGPQHF. The CDR3 nucleotides read TGTGCCAGCAGTTACAGGGGGCCCCAGCATTTT.

The rearrangement uses TRBV2 and TRBJ2-1; 7 bases agree with TRBD2. The CDR3 sequence is 15 residues long. Per the germline V gene, CDR1 is SNHLY and CDR2 is FYNNEI. Trimming at V came to 4 bases and at J to 0 bases, leaving 3 bases not matched to a gene. CDR3 DNA sequence: TGTGCCAGCAGTGCGGGACTAAGCTCCTACAATGAGCAGTTCTTC. Amino acid sequence: CASSAGLSSYNEQFF. Together with reference TRBV2 and TRBJ2-1, the CDR3 gives the full variable domain: EPEVTQTPSHQVTQMGQEVILRCVPISNHLYFYWYRQILGQKVEFLVSFYNNEISEKSEIFDDQFSVERPDGSNFTLKIRSTKLEDSAMYFCASSAGLSSYNEQFFGPGTRLTVL.

This clonotype was found a few times. The chain recombines TRBV7-2 with TRBJ2-7; 8 nucleotides align to TRBD2. Germline assignment: CDR1 SGHTA and CDR2 FQGNSA. The CDR3 is 15 amino acids. Trimming removed 3 bases from V and 1 base from J; junction bases left unmatched: 5. The CDR3 sequence: CASSLEAGVSYEQYF. The CDR3 nucleotides are TGTGCCAGCAGCTTGGAAGCGGGAGTTTCCTACGAGCAGTACTTC. The full variable domain, rest sourced from reference TRBV7-2 and TRBJ2-7, is GAGVSQSPSNKVTEKGKDVELRCDPISGHTALYWYRQSLGQGLEFLIYFQGNSAPDKSGLPSDRFSAERTGGSVSTLTIQRTQQEDSAVYLCASSLEAGVSYEQYFGPGTRLTVT.

The genes are TRBV6-2 or TRBV6-3 and TRBJ2-7, with 7 nucleotides matching TRBD1. Trimming cost V 5 bases and J 4 bases; bases outside gene matches: 5. The CDR3 totals 13 residues. The germline CDR1 and CDR2 sequences are MNHEY and SVGEGT. The CDR3 is CASSRDRKYEQYF. The CDR3 DNA sequence: TGTGCCAGCAGTCGGGACAGAAAATACGAGCAGTACTTC.

The gene calls are TRBV7-2 and TRBJ1-3; D is perhaps TRBD1 (5 bases). The CDR3 consists of 14 residues. Trimming removed 6 bases at V and 2 bases at J, with 11 bases between. Germline V gives CDR1 SGHTA, CDR2 FQGNSA. The CDR3 region has the DNA TGTGCCAGCAGTTCCGGGACGGCTGGAAACACCATATATTTT. This gives the protein CASSSGTAGNTIYF.

A note on this clonotype: A read error may account for a junction end that differs from germline. The gene calls are TRBV12-3 or TRBV12-4 and TRBJ2-4; D uncertain. This CDR3 is built from 13 residues. The CDR3 DNA is TGTGCCAGCAGTTTCGAGACCAAAAAAATTCAGTACTTC. Protein product: CASSFETKKIQYF.

This sequence joins TRBV7-2 and TRBJ2-7; D is unresolved. The CDR3 has 13 residues. Germline loops: CDR1 SGHTA, CDR2 FQGNSA. V lost 4 bases, J lost 2 bases, and 9 bases lay in between. CDR3 sequence reads: CASSSGPTYEQYF. CDR3 nucleotides: TGTGCCAGCAGCTCCGGGCCCACCTACGAGCAGTACTTC.

Only a few counts were recorded for this clonotype. The genes are TRBV28 and TRBJ1-1; 7 nucleotides agree with TRBD1. CDR1 and CDR2 (germline): MDHEN, SYDVKM. Trimming at V came to 9 bases and at J to 5 bases, leaving 9 bases not matched to a gene. The CDR3 totals 13 residues. CDR3 DNA: TGTGCCAGTAAGAAGGGGGCTGGGACTGAAGCTTTCTTT. Amino acids: CASKKGAGTEAFF.

CDR3 bases: TGTGCCAGCAGTGACAGGGGAAAGCAGTACTTC. Protein: CASSDRGKQYF. This chain connects TRBV6-6 to TRBJ2-7; 8 bases map to TRBD1. Germline CDR1 and CDR2: MNHNY and SVGAGI (reference sequence). V was pared by 5 bases and J by 8 bases, with 2 bases of the junction left unmatched. The CDR3 has 11 residues.

This clonotype came up many times. The chain couples TRBV7-2 to TRBJ1-3; D unclear. Trimming cost V 1 base and J 0 bases, with 10 bases left between them. Germline V CDR1 and CDR2: SGHTA, FQGNSA. The CDR3 length is 16 residues. The CDR3 nucleotides read TGTGCCAGCAGCTTAGAAACCGTCTTCTCTGGAAACACCATATATTTT. This encodes CASSLETVFSGNTIYF. The entire variable domain, with the rest obtained from reference TRBV7-2 and TRBJ1-3, is as follows: GAGVSQSPSNKVTEKGKDVELRCDPISGHTALYWYRQSLGQGLEFLIYFQGNSAPDKSGLPSDRFSAERTGGSVSTLTIQRTQQEDSAVYLCASSLETVFSGNTIYFGEGSWLTVV.

This clonotype occurred many times. This chain connects TRBV12-3 or TRBV12-4 to TRBJ2-5, with unresolved D. This CDR3 has 13 residues. Deletions cut 6 bases from V and 5 bases from J, with 13 bases between. CDR3 sequence: CASRPGPMETQYF. CDR3 nucleotide sequence: TGTGCCAGCAGGCCCGGGCCAATGGAGACCCAGTACTTC.

This clonotype occurred a few times. This chain links TRBV5-1 with TRBJ2-5, with 10 bases lining up with TRBD2. The CDR3 is 17 residues long. V lost 0 bases to trimming and J lost 5 bases; unmatched junction nucleotides: 10. Germline V gene sequence: CDR1 SGHRS, CDR2 YFSETQ. CDR3 amino acids: CASSLARTSGYRETQYF. The CDR3 DNA reads as TGCGCCAGCAGCTTGGCCCGGACTAGCGGATATAGGGAGACCCAGTACTTC.

V usage is TRBV6-1 and J usage is TRBJ2-2, with a weak D call TRBD1 (6 bases). Trimming cost V 6 bases and J 0 bases, with 17 bases left between them. From germline, CDR1 is MNHNS and CDR2 SASEGT. The CDR3 extends over 17 amino acids. The CDR3 here is CASRWGTGTPNTGELFF. Here the CDR3 DNA reads TGTGCCAGCAGATGGGGAACCGGGACACCGAACACCGGGGAGCTGTTTTTT.

The genes are TRBV2 and TRBJ2-7; D not resolved. Trimming pared 7 bases from V and 0 bases from J, leaving 16 bases between. Germline-derived CDR1 and CDR2 are SNHLY and FYNNEI. The length of the CDR3 is 15 residues. The CDR3 reads CASTGWGKSSYEQYF. Here the CDR3 DNA reads TGTGCCAGCACCGGGTGGGGAAAAAGCTCCTACGAGCAGTACTTC.

This clonotype has just a few counts. This chain connects TRBV20-1 to TRBJ2-3; D possibly corresponds to TRBD1 (5 bases). Germline assignment: CDR1 DFQATT and CDR2 SNEGSKA (reference sequence). This CDR3 contains 13 residues. V gave up 5 bases and J gave up 5 bases, with 14 bases separating them. The CDR3 protein is CSAGLGQGDTQYF. The CDR3 DNA reads TGCAGTGCTGGGTTGGGGCAGGGAGATACGCAGTATTTT.

On this clonotype: Given a much more abundant clone one base away, this may be a read error. V gene TRBV9 combines with J gene TRBJ2-2; D tentatively fits TRBD1 or TRBD2 (5 bases each). Per the germline V gene, CDR1 is SGDLS and CDR2 is YYNGEE. The CDR3 is 15 amino acids. Trimming pared 3 bases from V and 4 bases from J, leaving 13 bases between. The chain's CDR3 is CASSEEGLGTGELFF. The DNA for the CDR3 is TGTGCCAGCAGCGAAGAGGGGTTGGGCACCGGGGAGCTGTTTTTT.

The sample holds many counts of this clonotype. V is TRBV5-1 and J is TRBJ1-1; a possible D gene is TRBD1 (5 bases). Germline CDR1 reads SGHRS; CDR2 reads YFSETQ. The V end lost 7 bases, the J end lost 5 bases, and 18 bases lay between the germline ends. CDR3 length: 14 amino acids. The CDR3 sequence: CASRRGGVGTEAFF. DNA for the CDR3: TGCGCCAGCCGCCGGGGCGGGGTGGGGACTGAAGCTTTCTTT.

The CDR3 loop reads CASSEKDTQYF. CDR3 sequence (DNA): TGTGCCAGCAGTGAGAAGGATACGCAGTATTTT. The gene calls are TRBV6-1 and TRBJ2-3; D is unresolved. V gave up 3 bases and J gave up 6 bases, with 4 bases separating them. CDR1 is MNHNS and CDR2 is SASEGT in the germline V gene. The length of the CDR3 is 11 residues.

The rearrangement links TRBV7-2 to TRBJ1-2, with 7 bases that match TRBD1. The ends lost 2 bases at V and 1 base at J; junction bases unmatched: 10. Germline CDR1 is SGHTA and CDR2 is FQGNSA. The CDR3 is made up of 17 amino acids. CDR3 sequence (DNA): TGTGCCAGCAGCTTAACCCCAACAGGGGCGGGTAACTATGGCTACACCTTC. Protein product: CASSLTPTGAGNYGYTF.

This clonotype has only a few counts. CDR3 DNA: TGCGCCAGCAGACCGGACAGCAACTCTGGAAACACCATATATTTT. This gives the protein CASRPDSNSGNTIYF. The rearrangement joins TRBV10-2 to TRBJ1-3; the D gene is possibly TRBD1 (6 bases). Per germline, CDR1 WSHSY and CDR2 SAAADI. V was clipped by 6 bases and J by 0 bases, with 12 bases between them. CDR3 length: 15 amino acids.

The chain uses TRBV5-1 and TRBJ2-1; 11 bases are shared with TRBD2. Germline CDR1 is SGHRS and CDR2 is YFSETQ. The V and J ends lost 5 bases and 7 bases, in that order; junction bases with no gene match: 17. This CDR3 is built from 18 residues. CDR3 region: CASSFGTSGGSMMNEQFF. CDR3 in DNA: TGCGCCAGCAGTTTTGGTACTAGCGGGGGTTCAATGATGAATGAGCAGTTCTTC.

Notes on this clonotype: One end of the junction fails to match germline, which may point to a read error. J is TRBJ1-6 and V is TRBV7-6; no firm D call. The CDR3 contains 16 residues. Germline V lookup: CDR1 SGHVS, CDR2 FNYEAQ. The CDR3 loop is CASSIESRSNNSPLNF. CDR3 nucleotide sequence: TGTGCCAGCAGCATAGAGTCCAGGTCTAATAATTCACCCCTCAACTTT.

This clonotype was observed at least ten times. The chain is built from TRBV6-1 and TRBJ2-6, with D hard to call. CDR1 and CDR2 (germline): MNHNS, SASEGT. The CDR3 is 13 amino acids. Trimming stripped 7 bases from V and 2 bases from J, with 6 bases between. The DNA of the CDR3 is TGTGCCAGCACTCGGGCTGGGGCCAACGTCCTGACTTTC. Amino acid sequence: CASTRAGANVLTF.

This chain joins TRBV4-1 and TRBJ1-4; D uncertain. CDR3 length: 15 residues. Germline CDR1 and CDR2: MGHRA and YSYEKL. V lost 0 bases to trimming and J lost 8 bases, with 13 bases between them. The chain's CDR3 is CASSQERALGEKLFF. The DNA for the CDR3 is TGCGCCAGCAGCCAAGAGCGGGCTTTGGGGGAAAAACTGTTTTTT.

V usage is TRBV3-1 and J usage is TRBJ2-6; TRBD2 agrees at 7 bases. V lost 6 bases to trimming and J lost 0 bases; unmatched junction nucleotides: 8. The germline V gene has CDR1 LGHDT and CDR2 YNNKEL (reference sequence). The CDR3 consists of 17 residues. CDR3 residues: CASRPRSGGSGANVLTF. CDR3 in DNA: TGTGCCAGCAGACCCAGATCGGGGGGCTCTGGGGCCAACGTCCTGACTTTC.

In this sample, this clonotype turned up many times. The chain joins TRBV7-2 to TRBJ1-5, with 10 bases that match TRBD1. Trimming at V came to 4 bases and at J to 4 bases, leaving 4 bases not matched to a gene. The germline V gene encodes CDR1 SGHTA and CDR2 FQGNSA. The CDR3 consists of 15 residues. As DNA, the CDR3 is TGTGCCAGCAGCTCGGGGACAGGGGCGAATCAGCCCCAGCATTTT. Translating gives CASSSGTGANQPQHF.

This CDR3 reads CASSQVLGQGGAETQYF. The CDR3 DNA reads as TGTGCCAGCAGCCAAGTCTTGGGACAGGGGGGCGCGGAGACCCAGTACTTC. V is TRBV4-2 and J is TRBJ2-5, with 11 bases lining up with TRBD1. Trimming removed 1 base from V and 5 bases from J; junction bases left unmatched: 9. Germline V gives CDR1 LGHNA, CDR2 YNFKEQ. CDR3 size: 17 residues.